The T cell receptor beta chain under discussion was sequenced for a study of human T cells and chemical hapten exposure listed by TCRdb under 2021. About the investigation overall: Libraries were pooled for sequencing, and variation in per-sample TCR yields was attributed mainly to small differences in library volumes within the pool. The study tracked peripheral blood TCR repertoire changes in vivo during primary and secondary sensitization to the hapten diphenylcyclopropenone (DPC) in alopecia patients. Both TCR alpha and TCR beta chains were sequenced from each blood RNA sample. The study at large found these results: Repeated subsampling changed both the strength of the expansion versus patch-test correlation and the threshold at which the correlation became significant. DPC sensitization did not change the number of TCRs with a frequency above 1 in 1000, and there was no evidence of changes in global repertoire structure.

The library was produced with RACE. Sequencing relied on a NextSeq 500. During library preparation, unique molecular identifiers were attached to individual cDNA molecules so that TCRs could be counted in a quantitative, reproducible way. The published analysis was carried out like this. A median of around 100,000 TCRs per sample was observed, with a range of about 23,224 to 690,600. V, J and CDR3 annotation of the TCR reads was performed with the Decombinator software suite. To make PS versus PT1 abundance plots, every sample was subsampled to the same number of TCRs (28,000). Expanded TCRs were defined as absent before sensitization and observed at least eight times at the 2-week time point. TCRdb reprocessing: public reads trimmed at Q25 with fastp, clones called with MiXCR, in-frame beta chains kept. Every CDR3 protein is listed once, alongside the most common genes and DNA of its rows. TCRdb's processing, not the authors' own work, is the source of the V and J calls. This sample lists 100,000 to 150,000 distinct CDR3 sequences; roughly 9.5% were detected once. The ten largest account for 1.5% to 2% of the sample.

As encoded in the germline V gene (reference sequence), CDR1 is DFQATT while CDR2 is SNEGSKA. V trim: 6 bases; J trim: 6 bases; unmatched bases: 9. Measured from the cysteine to the phenylalanine, the CDR3 is 14 residues long. Kept here is only the CDR3 DNA, which spans 42 bases and is read in frame from base 1. This clonotype has a count of ten or more. Its antigen is currently not known. The input lacks base qualities; no much larger clone sits a single base away. The sample's time point label, in plain terms: healthy volunteer bleed at 2 weeks. Total RNA was extracted from unfractionated whole blood that had been collected in Tempus Blood RNA tubes. As TCR sequencing controls, a handful of healthy volunteers were used, with blood taken at day 0, 2 weeks and 6 weeks.

The material sequenced was whole blood. The chain was built from TRBV20-1 and TRBJ1-5, with TRBD1 matching 9 junction bases. This receptor was taken from a male donor in good health. Some clones in this sample may be carry-over from other donors' samples. The CDR3 in this case is CSALQGADGQPQHF. Here is the DNA: TGCAGTGCCCTACAGGGGGCAGATGGTCAGCCCCAGCATTTT.